This T cell receptor beta chain was identified in a study of control samples from healthy donors and cancer patients. V shed 5 bases and J 12 bases; nucleotides not matched to a gene: 20. The CDR3 has 16 residues. Per the germline V gene, CDR1 is SQVTM and CDR2 is ANQGSEA. Produced via immunoSEQ multiplex PCR; TCRdb's table is partial and in-frame only. The sample contains 55,000 to 90,000 clones, nearly 85% of which appear only once. Sample: blood. The clonotype was recovered from a man aged 45-60 years in good health. The chain couples TRBV29-1 to TRBJ2-1; 9 bases fit TRBD1. The CDR3 DNA reads TGCAGCGTTTGCTCGGTGGTGGGACAGGGAGATTGTGGGCAGTTCTTC. Protein: CSVCSVVGQGDCGQFF.